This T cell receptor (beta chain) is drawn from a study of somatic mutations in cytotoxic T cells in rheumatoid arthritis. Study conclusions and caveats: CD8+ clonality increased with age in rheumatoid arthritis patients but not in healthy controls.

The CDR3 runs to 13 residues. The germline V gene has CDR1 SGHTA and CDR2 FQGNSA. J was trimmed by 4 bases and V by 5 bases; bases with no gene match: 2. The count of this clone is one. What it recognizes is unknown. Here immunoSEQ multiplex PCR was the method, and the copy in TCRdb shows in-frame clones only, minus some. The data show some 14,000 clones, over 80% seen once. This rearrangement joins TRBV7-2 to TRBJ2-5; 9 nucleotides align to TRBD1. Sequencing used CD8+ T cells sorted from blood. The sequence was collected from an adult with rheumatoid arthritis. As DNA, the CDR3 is TGTGCCAGCAGCCCACAGGGGGCAGAGACCCAGTACTTC. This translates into CASSPQGAETQYF.